The rows below give T cell receptor beta chains drawn from one sample of a study of blood T cell repertoires in COVID-19. The table came from immunoSEQ multiplex PCR; TCRdb's copy has only in-frame clones and leaves some out. The sample records 75,000 or so clones, less than 85% being singletons. Sequenced input: peripheral blood. All receptors come from an elderly woman with acute or convalescent COVID-19. CDR3s include the opening cysteine and the closing phenylalanine or tryptophan. The order of the fields is clone size, D gene, V gene, J gene, CDR3 protein, CDR3 DNA. A D gene is named only where the DNA matches it firmly. A row's size may be missing; if present it is once, few, many or a size class.

>.|.|TRBV2|TRBJ2-5
CASREDRARGIQETQYF
TGTGCCAGCAGGGAGGATCGGGCTCGCGGGATCCAAGAGACCCAGTACTTC
>.|TRBD2|TRBV7-9|TRBJ2-2
CASSPRLAGGPNTGELFF
TGTGCCAGCAGCCCCCGACTAGCGGGGGGACCCAACACCGGGGAGCTGTTTTTT
>.|.|TRBV5-4|TRBJ2-2
CASSQTATNTGELFF
TGTGCCAGCAGCCAGACAGCAACGAACACCGGGGAGCTGTTTTTT
>.|TRBD1|TRBV24-1|TRBJ2-1
CATSAVGRTGFNEQFF
TGTGCCACCAGTGCGGTAGGCCGGACAGGGTTCAATGAGCAGTTCTTC
>.|TRBD1|TRBV9|TRBJ1-4
CASSAGTEQIYEKLFF
TGTGCCAGCAGCGCAGGGACAGAGCAGATTTATGAAAAACTGTTTTTT
>.|TRBD1|TRBV24-1|TRBJ1-5
CATAQGTSNQPQHF
TGTGCCACCGCACAGGGGACGAGCAATCAGCCCCAGCATTTT
>.|TRBD2|TRBV7-9|TRBJ2-5
CASSPTGLPGETQYF
TGTGCCAGCAGCCCTACGGGACTACCAGGGGAGACCCAGTACTTC
>.|.|TRBV18|TRBJ1-1
CASSSDRQETEAFF
TGTGCCAGCTCATCCGACAGGCAGGAAACTGAAGCTTTCTTT
>.|TRBD1|TRBV3-1/TRBV3-2|TRBJ1-2
CASSLGGGVSDGYTF
TGTGCCAGCAGCCTCGGAGGGGGCGTATCAGATGGCTACACCTTC
>.|.|TRBV5-1|TRBJ1-1
CASNIQGSGQNTEAFF
TGCGCCAGCAACATCCAGGGGAGTGGGCAGAACACTGAAGCTTTCTTT
>.|.|TRBV6-4|TRBJ1-1
CASSPDRRFTEAFF
TGTGCCAGCAGTCCCGACAGGCGGTTCACTGAAGCTTTCTTT
>.|.|TRBV6-6|TRBJ1-4
CASSSPPGNEKLFF
TGTGCCAGCAGCAGTCCCCCGGGTAATGAAAAACTGTTTTTT
>.|TRBD1|TRBV12-5|TRBJ1-1
CASGRGTGLVPEAFF
TGTGCTAGTGGACGCGGGACAGGGTTGGTTCCTGAAGCTTTCTTT
>once|.|TRBV6-1|TRBJ1-2
CASSEASEAWGYTF
TGTGCCAGCAGTGAAGCGTCAGAGGCCTGGGGCTACACCTTC
>.|.|TRBV12-3/TRBV12-4|TRBJ1-1
CASSLQGSTEAFF
TGTGCCAGCAGTTTACAGGGAAGCACTGAAGCTTTCTTT
>.|.|TRBV11-2|TRBJ1-2
CASSLDRGVHGYTF
TGTGCCAGCAGCTTAGATCGCGGTGTCCATGGCTACACCTTC
>.|.|TRBV6-5|TRBJ1-2
CASSYEGFGYTF
TGTGCCAGCAGTTACGAGGGATTTGGCTACACCTTC
>.|.|TRBV7-7|TRBJ2-2
CASSSSGLNTGELFF
TGTGCCAGCAGCTCATCAGGATTGAACACCGGGGAGCTGTTTTTT
>.|.|TRBV6-5|TRBJ1-1
CASSPGSGSSEAFF
TGTGCCAGCAGCCCCGGGTCTGGGTCATCTGAAGCTTTCTTT
>once|.|TRBV6-2/TRBV6-3|TRBJ1-5
CASSYLIGGQPQHF
TGTGCCAGCAGTTACCTCATCGGAGGGCAGCCCCAGCATTTT
>.|.|TRBV11-3|TRBJ1-1
CASSLGGVNTEAFF
TGTGCCAGCAGCTTAGGGGGAGTGAACACTGAAGCTTTCTTT
>.|TRBD1|TRBV30|TRBJ1-4
CAWTQLTRGTGEKLFF
TGTGCCTGGACCCAACTTACACGAGGGACAGGGGAAAAACTGTTTTTT
>.|TRBD1|TRBV11-3|TRBJ2-1
CASSLGSSDRGHEQFF
TGTGCCAGCAGCTTAGGATCGTCCGACAGGGGGCATGAGCAGTTCTTC
>.|.|TRBV11-3|TRBJ2-6
CASSLDSGLGANVLTF
TGTGCCAGCAGCTTAGATTCGGGACTTGGGGCCAACGTCCTGACTTTC
>once|.|TRBV7-3|TRBJ2-1
CASSAGLLNEQFF
TGTGCCAGCAGCGCGGGACTCCTGAATGAGCAGTTCTTC
>.|.|TRBV6-1|TRBJ2-5
CASSEGLGHIQETQYF
TGTGCCAGCAGTGAAGGACTTGGACATATCCAAGAGACCCAGTACTTC
>.|.|TRBV7-2|TRBJ1-1
CASRPTGRGTEAFF
TGTGCCAGCCGGCCTACAGGGAGAGGAACTGAAGCTTTCTTT
>.|TRBD2|TRBV11-3|TRBJ2-7
CASSFRGGSSYEQYF
TGTGCCAGCAGCTTCCGGGGGGGGAGCTCCTACGAGCAGTACTTC
>.|TRBD1|TRBV19|TRBJ1-3
CASSIYGTGASGNTIYF
TGTGCCAGTAGTATATATGGGACAGGGGCGTCAGGAAACACCATATATTTT
>.|.|TRBV11-3|TRBJ2-3
CASSLNTGSDTQYF
TGTGCCAGCAGCTTAAACACGGGGTCAGATACGCAGTATTTT
>once|.|TRBV24-1|TRBJ1-5
CATSDRAGQPQHF
TGTGCCACCAGTGACAGGGCCGGTCAGCCCCAGCATTTT
>.|.|TRBV7-3|TRBJ2-3
CASSFGGQDTQYF
TGTGCCAGCAGCTTCGGGGGGCAAGATACGCAGTATTTT
>.|.|TRBV4-1|TRBJ1-1
CASSPAGSGAFF
TGCGCCAGCAGCCCTGCGGGGTCCGGAGCTTTCTTT
>.|.|TRBV5-1|TRBJ2-1
CASSKGEGDANEQFF
TGCGCCAGCAGCAAGGGGGAGGGGGACGCAAATGAGCAGTTCTTC
>.|.|TRBV6-6|TRBJ2-7
CASSYSEGPRSYEQYF
TGTGCCAGCAGTTACTCGGAGGGACCGAGGTCCTACGAGCAGTACTTC
>.|TRBD1|TRBV27|TRBJ1-1
CASSFQGANTEAFF
TGTGCCAGCAGTTTCCAGGGGGCGAACACTGAAGCTTTCTTT
>.|.|TRBV6-6|TRBJ1-2
CASTRASNYGYTF
TGTGCCAGCACTCGGGCCTCTAACTATGGCTACACCTTC
>.|TRBD2|TRBV5-4|TRBJ2-1
CASSLAGASGRWNEQFF
TGTGCCAGCAGCTTGGCCGGTGCTAGCGGGAGGTGGAATGAGCAGTTCTTC
>.|.|TRBV6-5|TRBJ1-6
CASSPTSYNSPLHF
TGTGCCAGCAGTCCTACCTCCTATAATTCACCCCTCCACTTT
>.|TRBD1|TRBV18|TRBJ1-2
CASSPQGRGFYGYTF
TGTGCCAGCTCACCCCAGGGCAGGGGGTTCTATGGCTACACCTTC
>few|.|TRBV4-1|TRBJ1-5
CASSQTGPGNQPQHF
TGCGCCAGCAGCCAAACAGGGCCGGGTAATCAGCCCCAGCATTTT
>few|.|TRBV9|TRBJ1-2
CASSVADSRYGYTF
TGTGCCAGCAGCGTAGCCGACAGTCGGTATGGCTACACCTTC